This T cell receptor (beta chain) stems from a study of blood T cell repertoires in COVID-19. Background on the study: Sources were T cells, B-cell-depleted T cells, or PBMCs; the material itself was cDNA or gDNA.

TCRdb keeps only in-frame clones here, not all; method: immunoSEQ multiplex PCR. The profile covers roughly 280,000 clones, with 80% to 90% appearing a single time and over 3.5% taken by the ten largest. CDR3 size: 15 residues. In germline, CDR1 is ENHRY, CDR2 SYGVKD. Trimming took 0 bases from V and 4 from J, leaving 10 bases between them. The sequencing sample was made of PBMCs or T cells enriched from blood (not recorded which). The rearrangement uses TRBV10-3 and TRBJ2-1; D perhaps matches TRBD1 (6 bases). This receptor was identified in a woman in her twenties or thirties with acute COVID-19. The CDR3 region has the DNA TGTGCCATCAGTGAGTCGGGGGACAAGTACAATGAGCAGTTCTTC. This gives the protein CAISESGDKYNEQFF.